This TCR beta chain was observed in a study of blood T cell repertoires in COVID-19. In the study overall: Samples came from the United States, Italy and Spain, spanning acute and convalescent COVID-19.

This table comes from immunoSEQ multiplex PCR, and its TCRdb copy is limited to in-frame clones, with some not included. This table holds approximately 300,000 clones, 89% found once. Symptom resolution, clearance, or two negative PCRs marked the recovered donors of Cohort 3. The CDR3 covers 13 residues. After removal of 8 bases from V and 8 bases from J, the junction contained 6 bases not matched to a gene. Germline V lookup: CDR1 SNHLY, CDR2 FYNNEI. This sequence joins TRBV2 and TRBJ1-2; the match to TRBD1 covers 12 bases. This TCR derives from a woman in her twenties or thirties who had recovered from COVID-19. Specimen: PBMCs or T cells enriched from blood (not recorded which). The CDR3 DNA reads TGTGCCAGCCAGGGACAGGGGGCTCGGGGCTACACCTTC. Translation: CASQGQGARGYTF.